A selection of T cell receptor beta chains follows, all from one sample in a study of shared clonotypes between healthy human individuals. Data came from immunoSEQ multiplex PCR; TCRdb stores just in-frame clones and leaves some out. This table holds about 360,000 clones, about 70% found once. The sequencing input was memory CD4+ T cells sorted from blood. These receptors were obtained from a man aged 30-40 years in good health. CDR3s include the opening cysteine and the closing phenylalanine or tryptophan. D genes are given only for firm matches. Clone size is shown for a subset of rows, as once, few, many or a class of expanded clone.

>NA|TRBV9|TRBJ2-2|NA
TGTGCCAGCAGCGAGGCCCCAACCCCCCTGCGGAGAAGTTACACCGGGGAGCTGTTTTTT
CASSEAPTPLRRSYTGELFF
>few|TRBV2|TRBJ2-7|TRBD2
TGTGCCAGCAGCAGGAATAGCGGGACCGAGCAGTACTTC
CASSRNSGTEQYF
>NA|TRBV5-1|TRBJ2-1|TRBD1
TGCGCCAGCAGCATAGGACAGGCATCGGCCAATGAGCAGTTCTTC
CASSIGQASANEQFF
>NA|TRBV19|TRBJ2-1|NA
TGTGCCAGTAGTATAGTTCGGAGCTCCTACAATGAGCAGTTCTTC
CASSIVRSSYNEQFF
>NA|TRBV11-2|TRBJ2-2|NA
TGTGCCAGCAGCCGTTCAGGCGGCACCGGGGAGCTGTTTTTT
CASSRSGGTGELFF
>NA|TRBV18|TRBJ1-5|NA
TGTGCCAGCTCACCACAGGACAGCCGTACCCGTCATTTT
CASSPQDSRTRHF
>NA|TRBV19|TRBJ1-3|NA
TGTGCCAGCAGAGCTTCTGGGGCTGGAAACACCATATATTTT
CASRASGAGNTIYF
>many|TRBV6-5|TRBJ2-7|NA
TGTGCCAGCAGTCAAGGAGGGGAGCAGTACTTC
CASSQGGEQYF
>NA|TRBV30|TRBJ2-7|NA
TGTGCCTGGACCGCCGGCGGGGCCTACGAGCAGTACTTC
CAWTAGGAYEQYF
>NA|TRBV10-1|TRBJ2-4|TRBD2
TGCGCTGGATATGGGGGGGTCCCTTCGCAGCCCAAAAACATTCAGTACTTC
CAGYGGVPSQPKNIQYF
>NA|TRBV9|TRBJ2-1|TRBD2
TGTGCCAGCAGCGTAGCTCCCACCGTAAGCGGGAGATCCAGCATTAGCAATGAGCAGTTCTTC
CASSVAPTVSGRSSISNEQFF
>NA|TRBV2|TRBJ1-5|NA
TGTGCCAGCAGTGTAGCCAGCGGCCATCAGCCCCAGCATTTT
CASSVASGHQPQHF
>NA|TRBV28|TRBJ2-7|TRBD2
TGTGCCAGCAGTTTAACGGGAGGTACCTACGAGCAGTACTTC
CASSLTGGTYEQYF
>once|TRBV2|TRBJ2-1|NA
TGTGCCAGCACCAAGGAGTTCTCCTACAATGAGCAGTTCTTC
CASTKEFSYNEQFF
>NA|TRBV2|TRBJ2-1|TRBD2
TGTGCCAGCAGAGGCCTAGCGGGAGCCCAGACCTACAATGAGCAGTTCTTC
CASRGLAGAQTYNEQFF
>NA|TRBV29-1|TRBJ2-1|NA
TGCAGCGTTGAAGTCCGAAGGAATGAGCAGTTCTTC
CSVEVRRNEQFF
>NA|TRBV11-2|TRBJ2-1|NA
TGTGCCAGCAGCCCGATCGGGGGAAGAGTCTACAATGAGCAGTTCTTC
CASSPIGGRVYNEQFF
>NA|TRBV5-1|TRBJ2-1|NA
TGCGCCAGCAGCTTGGAGGTCAACAATGAGCAGTTCTTC
CASSLEVNNEQFF
>NA|TRBV9|TRBJ2-1|NA
TGTGCCAGCAGCCCCGAAATTAGGGGGATCTACAATGAGCAGTTCTTC
CASSPEIRGIYNEQFF
>NA|TRBV9|TRBJ2-7|TRBD2
TGTGCCAGCAGCCCCTCTAGCGGGCCCTACGAGCAGTACTTC
CASSPSSGPYEQYF
>NA|TRBV11-2|TRBJ2-1|TRBD2
TGTGCCAGCAGCTTTGGAACTGCGGGAGTCGCTGACAATGAGCAGTTCTTC
CASSFGTAGVADNEQFF
>NA|TRBV5-1|TRBJ1-5|TRBD1
TGCGCCAGCAGCTGGACAGGAAATAGCAATCAGCCCCAGCATTTT
CASSWTGNSNQPQHF
>NA|TRBV5-5|TRBJ2-5|NA
TGTGCCAGCAGCCGCCTGATAGGGGAGACCCAGTACTTC
CASSRLIGETQYF
>NA|TRBV6-6|TRBJ1-1|TRBD1
TGTGCCAGCAGTTACCCAAGACAGGGGATGAACACTGAAGCTTTCTTT
CASSYPRQGMNTEAFF
>NA|TRBV7-2|TRBJ2-7|NA
TGTGCCAGCAGCTTCGGTAACTCCTACGAGCAGTACTTC
CASSFGNSYEQYF
>few|TRBV29-1|TRBJ2-1|NA
TGCAGCGTTGAAGAGCTAATCAATGAGCAGTTCTTC
CSVEELINEQFF
>NA|TRBV28|TRBJ1-6|NA
TGTGCCAGCAGCCGTGCCGGGACCCAAAATTCACCCCTCCACTTT
CASSRAGTQNSPLHF
>NA|TRBV27|TRBJ2-7|TRBD2
TGTGCCAGCAGTCGTACCTTAGCGGGAGTCTACGAGCAGTACTTC
CASSRTLAGVYEQYF
>few|TRBV5-1|TRBJ2-1|TRBD2
TGCGCCAGCAGCTTGGCGGGACTAGCGGTCCCCGGGGGCAATGAGCAGTTCTTC
CASSLAGLAVPGGNEQFF